This T cell receptor (beta chain) came from a study of cytomegalovirus exposure and HLA in healthy donors (TCRdb year 2017). The study in broad terms: An earlier analysis of roughly 610 of the donors reported about 260 Gb of sequence data and around 110 million unique TCR beta sequences obtained from 150 million to 200 million T cells. Along with the approximately 650-subject first cohort, a separate validation cohort of over a hundred different subjects was used. High-throughput TCR immunosequencing, statistical association of individual TCRs with disease status, and machine learning were combined to predict cytomegalovirus infection status. An earlier analysis of some 500 of the donors applied high-throughput TCR beta sequencing to assess whether each TCR beta V gene segment acted as functional or pseudogenic. Of the 300 to 450 genotyped donors, 65% to 90% were placed in the genetic ancestry cluster associated with self-reported Caucasian donors. Donor age, sex, ethnicity and CMV serostatus were collected together with the repertoire data. A later analysis re-analyzed previously published TCR beta repertoires from 666 donors and added high-resolution HLA genotyping to study TCR occurrence patterns. An early release that covered 640 HLA-typed donors contained approximately 290 gigabases of sequencing data and tens of millions of unique TCR sequences. The T cell repertoires of some 670 subjects were profiled by immunosequencing and related to cytomegalovirus serostatus. The later analysis used no new phenotypic data to find candidate immune exposures, relying instead on TCR beta sequences and their occurrence across donors. Among roughly 400 genotyped donors of the cohort, an average of around 240,000 unique TCR beta nucleotide sequences was sequenced per donor, of which about 19% were non-productive. All discovery cohort repertoires had been generated on a single sequencing platform. Four or five DR-DQ haplotypes were handled as single units for association and clustering because linkage in the cohort was strong. The study aimed to test whether signatures of past pathogen exposure could be identified by cataloging public T cell receptors. Genome-wide SNP genotypes for about 65% of the 666 donors were used in a later genetic analysis, which treated that subset as a discovery cohort. Both class I and class II loci were covered by HLA typing, at four-digit resolution. Typing coverage varied by locus: roughly 629-630 donors for A, B, C, DRB1 and DQB1; approximately 560 for DQA1; approximately 570 for DPA1; approximately 450 for DPB1. The paper's findings and limits, for the study overall: Most TCR sequences were observed very rarely across donors, whereas some public TCRs were present in many individuals. According to a later analysis, parvovirus B19, influenza, CMV and Epstein-Barr virus appeared linked to several top co-occurrence clusters. In a later analysis, the rate of TCR association differed among HLA loci, with DRB1 alleles having the most associated TCRs and HLA-C alleles having the fewest. According to the authors, the approach could potentially be generalized to other disease states and immunological phenotypes. A later genetic analysis associated a missense DCLRE1C variant with V-gene and J-gene trimming of TCR beta chains, and an independent cohort replicated the association. Cytomegalovirus status was reported to be diagnosed by the classifier with high specificity and sensitivity in both the original and validation cohorts. Correlated functional status among segregating V segments might reflect linkage disequilibrium, but an unknown experimental factor could not be ruled out. A later analysis found that HLA-associated TCR beta chains were more clonally expanded and had lower generation probabilities than equally common non-associated chains. Sequencing depth was assumed to be roughly uniform across donors in the presence/absence analyses, though that assumption may not hold. Because some donors lacked HLA typing at each locus, the association tests relied only on the typed subset. A further reported finding was that TCR beta sequences accurately predicted the HLA-A and HLA-B alleles for most subjects in the first cohort. In an earlier analysis of over 550 of the donors, most TCR beta V segments were observed in productive rearrangements about 87% or about 30% of the time, broadly matching IMGT annotations. Because the 87-base-pair reads could not distinguish some IMGT-functional V segments, including TRBV6-2 and TRBV6-3, those segments were excluded. The cohort was sequenced for TCR beta chains only, and without alpha or paired-chain data the features that could be detected were limited. According to a later genetic analysis, donors in an Asian-associated ancestry cluster had fewer N-insertions in productive TCRs than the approximately 700-donor mean. Most CMV-associated TCR beta chains appeared to be HLA-restricted in a later analysis, and the HLA associations seemed to be driven largely by CMV exposure. A later analysis associated 16,951 TCR beta sequences with specific HLA alleles at a false discovery rate of 0.05. A cluster of highly shared sequence variants was judged likely to be a technical artifact of the sequencing pipeline. Because counts were too low, seventeen rarely observed V segments, including chromosome 9 orphons, were excluded from the earlier analysis of around 590 of the donors. The study listed 170 or so TCR beta chains as associated with cytomegalovirus. In vitro tests confirmed that three of the cytomegalovirus-associated TCR beta chains recognize cytomegalovirus antigens. Assigning TCR associations to individual alleles was difficult when HLA alleles, especially DR and DQ, strongly co-occurred. Immune exposure information for the cohort was limited to CMV serostatus.

V and J are trimmed by 4 bases and 2 bases, and the gene matches miss 9 bases of the junction. Looking up the germline V gene (reference sequence) yields CDR1 SGHNT and CDR2 YYREEE. The CDR3 runs 16 residues from the cysteine to the phenylalanine. The sequence is cut down to CDR3 DNA, 48 bases in frame from base 1. The library came from the immunoSEQ multiplex PCR assay. The multiplex PCR relied on a mix of 60 forward primers for TCR Vbeta segments and 13 reverse primers for TCR Jbeta segments. Amplification of the CDR3 region of rearranged TCR beta genes was performed with a multiplex PCR assay on genomic DNA. The amplified TCR beta libraries were sequenced on the Illumina HiSeq System as 87-base-pair reads. Per the source publication's procedure: A later analysis tallied some 79 million unique TCR beta chains across the 666 repertoires, and about 10 million of those chains were shared by two or more donors. Raw reads were error-corrected and collapsed into unique sequences by a nearest-neighbor algorithm in which closely related sequences were merged to remove PCR and sequencing errors. CDR3 sequences were aligned to IMGT reference sequences to assign V, D and J gene segments. For a sequence to be retained, at least a six-nucleotide match to both a V gene segment and a J gene segment was required. Rearrangements were called productive when the CDR3 lacked stop codons and stayed in frame with V and J; all others were non-productive. Following IMGT convention, CDR3 was defined as the stretch from the second conserved V-encoded cysteine to the conserved J-encoded phenylalanine. In an earlier analysis of more than 550 of the donors, sequences lacking an unambiguous match to a single V gene segment were excluded. An earlier analysis of just under 600 of the donors called V segments functional above 56.7% productive rearrangements and segregating when the between-donor standard deviation exceeded 5%. A statistical classification framework was built for diagnosing cytomegalovirus status from the catalog of TCR beta chain sequences. In a later analysis, V and J genes were assigned by comparing TCR nucleotide sequences against IMGT/GENE-DB human TR gene sequences. In a later analysis, CDR3 sequences and most-parsimonious VDJ recombination scenarios were assigned using the TCRdist pipeline. In a later analysis, every TCR beta chain was defined by the combination of its CDR3 amino acid sequence and its V-gene family, and reads without a unique V-gene family were dropped. To address suspected cross-contamination and a sequencing artifact, a later analysis removed approximately 590 highly shared, low-generation-probability nucleotide sequences. In a later analysis, a clonal expansion index was calculated for each public chain from normalized within-repertoire ranks of inferred template counts. A later analysis computed generation probabilities with a VDJ recombination model fitted to out-of-frame rearrangements, and checked the results against IGoR. In a later analysis, hypergeometric tests were used to score TCR-TCR, TCR-HLA and TCR-CMV co-occurrence, with a repertoire-size bias correction applied to TCR pairs. To estimate false discovery rates, a later analysis permuted the HLA or CMV assignments 20 times. In a later analysis, co-occurring TCRs were grouped using DBSCAN, with TCRdist sequence similarity added in when clustering inside HLA-allele-positive subsets. For co-occurrence clustering, repertoires with fewer than 30,000 or more than 120,000 public chains were excluded, along with about five repertoires with anomalous nucleotide sharing. TCRdb holds this immuneACCESS table with in-frame rearrangements only. Some clones are missing; in checked studies, unresolved V genes explain under half, and the rest has no known cause. D and trimming were read from the DNA, whereas the V and J calls and clone size are those reported in that table. In all, the sample holds 170,000 or so clones, and 80% of those were seen once. Together, the top ten hold 5.7% of the sample.

About this clone: Its antigen is currently not known. Within one base of it there is no much larger clone, and no base qualities were kept.

The cohort was made up of about 670 healthy bone marrow donors. Cohort members were all nominally healthy when sampled, although unrecorded immune exposures were likely present. The donor tested CMV seronegative, placing the donor among the roughly 340 seronegative members of the cohort. Every donor gave a peripheral blood sample, and the peripheral blood mononuclear cells from that sample were used for TCR beta sequencing. Genomic DNA was extracted from the blood cell samples with the Qiagen DNeasy Blood Extraction Kit. This receptor was obtained from a man in his forties in good health and CMV-seronegative. Recombination linked TRBV5-4 to TRBJ1-2; 9 bases in between match TRBD1. Source material: PBMCs. The sequenced DNA: TGTGCCAGCAGCCCATTAAACGGACAGGGGAACTATGGCTACACCTTC. This encodes CASSPLNGQGNYGYTF.